What follows is one T cell receptor (beta chain) and its context. The antigen is not known. The record originates from a study of T cell responses to AZD1222 COVID-19 vaccine. Study-wide points: Clonal diversity was possibly underestimated; the donors were predominantly white British and more often female. The breadth and depth of Spike-specific TCRs increased once two AZD1222 doses had been given.

Generated by immunoSEQ multiplex PCR, the TCRdb table keeps only in-frame clones and is missing some. The data contain roughly 42,000 clones, about three quarters of them singletons. CDR3 length: 13 amino acids. Germline CDR1 and CDR2: SNHLY and FYNNEI. The germline V and J ends were trimmed by 8 bases and 4 bases, with 12 bases remaining between them. The J gene is TRBJ1-5, the V gene TRBV2, with D tentatively TRBD1 (6 bases). The clonotype comes from an adult in good health. This specimen was peripheral blood, taken on day 0 of AZD1222 vaccination. The CDR3 is CASLGTGNQPQHF. The CDR3, as DNA: TGTGCCAGCCTGGGAACAGGGAATCAGCCCCAGCATTTT.